In its sample, the clone carrying this T cell receptor beta chain was seen a few times. What it binds is not known. By flow cytometry, patients selected for sequencing had shown an expansion of CD8+CD57+ cells. In all patients, the disease was severe acquired aplastic anemia. The study profiled TCR beta VDJ and CDR3 using genomic DNA as template. TCRdb re-derived calls from the reads in MiXCR, one entry per CDR3 protein. The sample lists approximately 220,000 distinct CDR3 sequences, roughly 50% occurring once. This sample is drawn from a study of CD8+CD57+ T cells in acquired aplastic anemia. Study-wide context: Sorted CD4+ plus CD8+ cells gave DNA averaging roughly 3.5 ug.

Study-level findings and limits: Approximately 27 CD8+ CDR3 sequences occurred in both the patients and the controls. In CD8+ cells, Simpson's diversity showed no significant difference between patients and controls.

The V and J ends lost 2 bases and 3 bases respectively, with 15 bases between them. The CDR3 runs 16 residues. The germline CDR1 and CDR2 sequences are SGHRS and YFSETQ. The TCR comes from a human donor with aplastic anemia. The chain uses TRBV5-1 and TRBJ2-1; tentative D call: TRBD2 (7 bases). Sequencing was performed on sorted CD4+, CD8+, or CD8+CD57+ T cells (not recorded which) from PBMCs. The CDR3 here is CASSLNPGGGYNEQFF. The CDR3 region has the DNA TGCGCCAGCAGCTTAAATCCGGGGGGCGGCTACAATGAGCAGTTCTTC.